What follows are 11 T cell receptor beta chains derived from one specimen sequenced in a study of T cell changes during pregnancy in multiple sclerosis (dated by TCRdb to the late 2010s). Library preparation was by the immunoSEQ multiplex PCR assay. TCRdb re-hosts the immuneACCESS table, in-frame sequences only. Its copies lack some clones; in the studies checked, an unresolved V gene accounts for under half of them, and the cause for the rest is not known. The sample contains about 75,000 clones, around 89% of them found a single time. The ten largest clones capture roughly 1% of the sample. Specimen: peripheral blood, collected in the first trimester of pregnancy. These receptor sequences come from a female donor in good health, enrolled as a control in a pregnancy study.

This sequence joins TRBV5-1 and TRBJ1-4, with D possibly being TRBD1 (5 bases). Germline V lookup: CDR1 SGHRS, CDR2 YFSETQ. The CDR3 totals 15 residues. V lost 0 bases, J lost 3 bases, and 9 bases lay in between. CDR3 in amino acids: CASSLVAGPNEKLFF. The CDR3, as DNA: TGCGCCAGCAGCTTGGTGGCGGGGCCTAATGAAAAACTGTTTTTT. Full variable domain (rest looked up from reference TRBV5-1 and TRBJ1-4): KAGVTQTPRYLIKTRGQQVTLSCSPISGHRSVSWYQQTPGQGLQFLFEYFSETQRNKGNFPGRFSGRQFSNSRSEMNVSTLELGDSALYLCASSLVAGPNEKLFFGSGTQLSVL.

The CDR3 loop is CASSLVLAGGTDTQYF. For the CDR3, the DNA is TGTGCCAGCAGCTTGGTACTAGCGGGAGGAACGGATACGCAGTATTTT. This chain joins TRBV5-5 and TRBJ2-3; the match to TRBD2 covers 12 bases. The CDR3 runs to 16 residues. CDR1 and CDR2 (germline): SGHKS, YYEKEE (reference sequence). J gave up 6 bases and V 0 bases, and 5 bases lay outside the gene matches.

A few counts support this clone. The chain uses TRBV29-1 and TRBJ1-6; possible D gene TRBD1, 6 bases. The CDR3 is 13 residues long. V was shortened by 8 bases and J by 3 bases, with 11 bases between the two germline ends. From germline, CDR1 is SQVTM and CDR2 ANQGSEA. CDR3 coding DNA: TGCAGCATTAGGACAGACTATAATTCACCCCTCCACTTT. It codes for CSIRTDYNSPLHF.

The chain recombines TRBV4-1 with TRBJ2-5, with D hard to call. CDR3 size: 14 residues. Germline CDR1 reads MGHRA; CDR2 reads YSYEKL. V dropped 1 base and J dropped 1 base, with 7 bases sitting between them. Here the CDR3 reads CASSQADFQETQYF. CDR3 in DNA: TGCGCCAGCAGCCAAGCAGACTTCCAAGAGACCCAGTACTTC.

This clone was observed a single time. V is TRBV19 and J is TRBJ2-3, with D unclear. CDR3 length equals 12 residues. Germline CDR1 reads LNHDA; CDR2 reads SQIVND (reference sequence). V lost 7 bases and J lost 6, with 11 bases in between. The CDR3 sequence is CASTAGPDTQYF. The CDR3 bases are TGTGCCAGTACCGCCGGTCCGGATACGCAGTATTTT.

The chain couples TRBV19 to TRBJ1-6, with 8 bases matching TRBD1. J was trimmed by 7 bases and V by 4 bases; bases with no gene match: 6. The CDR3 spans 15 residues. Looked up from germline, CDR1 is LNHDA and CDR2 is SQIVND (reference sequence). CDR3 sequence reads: CASSKGQVINSPLHF. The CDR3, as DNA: TGTGCCAGTAGTAAGGGACAGGTTATAAATTCACCCCTCCACTTT.

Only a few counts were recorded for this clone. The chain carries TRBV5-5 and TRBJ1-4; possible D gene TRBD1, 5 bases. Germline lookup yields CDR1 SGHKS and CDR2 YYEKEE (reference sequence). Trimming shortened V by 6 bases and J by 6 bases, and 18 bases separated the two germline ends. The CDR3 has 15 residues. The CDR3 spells CASKHPDRLYEKLFF. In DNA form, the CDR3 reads TGTGCCAGCAAACACCCAGACAGACTCTATGAAAAACTGTTTTTT.

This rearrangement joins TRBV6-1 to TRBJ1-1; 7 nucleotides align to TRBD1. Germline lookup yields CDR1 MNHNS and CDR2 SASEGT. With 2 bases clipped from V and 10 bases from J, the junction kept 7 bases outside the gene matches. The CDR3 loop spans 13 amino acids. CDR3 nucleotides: TGTGCCAGCAGTGAACTGGAGGGGGCCGGAGCTTTCTTT. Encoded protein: CASSELEGAGAFF.

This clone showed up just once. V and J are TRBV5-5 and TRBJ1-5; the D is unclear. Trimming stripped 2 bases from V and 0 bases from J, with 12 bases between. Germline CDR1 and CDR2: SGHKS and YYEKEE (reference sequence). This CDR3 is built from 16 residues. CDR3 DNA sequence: TGTGCCAGCAGCTTTTTGCCCAGCGATAGCAATCAGCCCCAGCATTTT. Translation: CASSFLPSDSNQPQHF.

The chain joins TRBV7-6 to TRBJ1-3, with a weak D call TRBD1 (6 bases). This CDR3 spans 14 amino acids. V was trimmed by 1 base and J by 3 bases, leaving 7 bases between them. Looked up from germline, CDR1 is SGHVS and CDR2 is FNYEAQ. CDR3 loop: CASSLGQDGNTIYF. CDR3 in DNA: TGTGCCAGCAGCTTAGGACAGGATGGAAACACCATATATTTT.

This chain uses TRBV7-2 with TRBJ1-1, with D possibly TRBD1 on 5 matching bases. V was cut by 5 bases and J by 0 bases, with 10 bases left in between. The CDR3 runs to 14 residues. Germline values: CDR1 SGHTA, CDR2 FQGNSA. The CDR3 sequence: CASSGGTLNTEAFF. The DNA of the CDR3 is TGTGCCAGCAGCGGGGGGACCCTGAACACTGAAGCTTTCTTT.